This T cell receptor beta chain emerged from a study of CD8 T cells in ankylosing spondylitis. Study-wide results and caveats: Disease-linked clones were CD8+ and relatively rare in peripheral blood.

Using its own MiXCR run on the 5' RACE reads, TCRdb lists one record per CDR3 protein. The sample consists of around 300,000 distinct CDR3 sequences, under 25% of them appearing once. This clonotype has only a few counts. Its antigen is not identified. Trimming cost V 1 base and J 7 bases; bases outside gene matches: 10. CDR1 LGHNA and CDR2 YSLEER come from the germline V gene. The CDR3 runs 16 residues. The chain combines TRBV4-3 with TRBJ2-5; 9 bases agree with TRBD2. The specimen sequenced was blood, either unsorted or a sorted T cell fraction (not recorded which). The clonotype was recovered from a female donor with ankylosing spondylitis or in good health (not recorded which). Written as DNA, the CDR3 is TGCGCCAGCAGCCAAGCAGGTAGCGGGAGCCGTGGGACCCAGTACTTC. Protein: CASSQAGSGSRGTQYF.